Listed here are 18 T cell receptor beta chains from one sample, sequenced in a study of shared clonotypes between healthy human individuals (dated by TCRdb to about 2020). Library preparation was by the immunoSEQ multiplex PCR assay. Imported from immuneACCESS, the table was reduced by TCRdb to in-frame sequences with V and J called. These copies leave out some clones; in studies compared against another copy, an unresolved V gene accounts for under half, and the cause of the remainder is not known. The sample includes 2,500,000 or so clones, with roughly 90% observed a single time. The ten largest clonotypes hold 0.37% of the sample. The material sequenced was naive CD4+ T cells from PBMCs. The cell subset or site label here, explained by the study, means: CD45RA+ positively selected. The source is a man aged 18-30 years in good health. Some clones in this sample may be carry-over from other donors' samples.

The chain employs TRBV27 and TRBJ2-1; 13 bases map to TRBD2. The CDR3 spans 16 residues. The ends lost 3 bases at V and 6 bases at J; junction bases unmatched: 5. The germline V gene has CDR1 MNHEY and CDR2 SMNVEV (reference sequence). CDR3 coding DNA: TGTGCCAGCAGTTTGCAGACTAGCGGGAGGCCCAATGAGCAGTTCTTC. It yields the protein CASSLQTSGRPNEQFF.

A note on this clone: The same CDR3 can be traced to other DNA sequences in this sample. The chain recombines TRBV15 with TRBJ1-5, with D hard to call. CDR3 size: 13 residues. Germline V gives CDR1 LNHNV, CDR2 YYDKDF (reference sequence). With 0 bases removed from V and 7 bases from J, the gap between germline ends came to 7 bases. The CDR3: CATSRDLGQPQHF. The CDR3 DNA reads as TGTGCCACCAGCAGAGATTTGGGACAGCCCCAGCATTTT.

The chain is built from TRBV5-1 and TRBJ2-1; 9 bases line up with TRBD2. Germline V CDR1 and CDR2: SGHRS, YFSETQ. Germline trimming cut 0 bases from V and 0 bases from J; bases unmatched to any gene: 7. The CDR3 extends over 18 amino acids. In DNA form, the CDR3 reads TGCGCCAGCAGCTTGGACTTAGCGGGGGCTAGCTCCTACAATGAGCAGTTCTTC. Translation gives CASSLDLAGASSYNEQFF.

The chain is built from TRBV6-5 and TRBJ2-5; D call uncertain. The V and J ends lost 2 bases and 9 bases respectively, with 13 bases between them. Germline V gene lookup returns CDR1 MNHEY and CDR2 SVGAGI. The CDR3 loop spans 13 amino acids. CDR3 sequence (DNA): TGTGCCAGCAGTTACGAACCTTTGGATTCCCAGTACTTC. Its protein product is CASSYEPLDSQYF.

The rearrangement joins TRBV6-1 to TRBJ2-5; 7 bases match TRBD2. Trimming removed 7 bases from V and 4 bases from J; junction bases left unmatched: 9. The CDR3 is made up of 14 amino acids. Per germline, CDR1 MNHNS and CDR2 SASEGT. The CDR3 is CASTRRGVRETQYF. Written as DNA, the CDR3 is TGTGCCAGCACCCGACGGGGGGTTAGAGAGACCCAGTACTTC.

The rearrangement links TRBV19 to TRBJ2-7; D is ambiguous. Germline CDR1 reads LNHDA; CDR2 reads SQIVND (reference sequence). The CDR3 is made up of 12 amino acids. The ends were cut back, 3 bases at V and 9 bases at J, with 12 bases in the middle. This CDR3 reads CASSIAGAGQYF. CDR3 sequence (DNA): TGTGCCAGTAGTATTGCCGGCGCCGGGCAGTACTTC.

CDR3 nucleotide sequence: TGTGCCAGCAGTGAAGCGCACGGGGTGGAGTCCGTCTATGGCTACACCTTC. This codes for CASSEAHGVESVYGYTF. The chain links TRBV6-1 to TRBJ1-2; no definite D call. Germline V gives CDR1 MNHNS, CDR2 SASEGT. Deletions cut 0 bases from V and 4 bases from J, with 18 bases between. This CDR3 has 17 residues.

The V gene is TRBV29-1, the J gene TRBJ2-5; 10 bases match TRBD2. Germline CDR1 and CDR2: SQVTM and ANQGSEA. CDR3 length equals 13 residues. Losses at the gene ends were 2 bases for V and 11 bases for J; bases not matched to a gene: 8. CDR3 sequence (DNA): TGCAGCGTTGAAACTAGCGGGGTCTGGGAGCAGTACTTC. Encoded protein: CSVETSGVWEQYF.

The chain recombines TRBV4-2 with TRBJ2-5; TRBD2 aligns across 13 bases. The germline gives CDR1 LGHNA, CDR2 YNFKEQ. CDR3 length: 17 residues. V gave up 4 bases and J gave up 2 bases; unmatched junction bases: 7. CDR3 amino acids: CASSLRTSGSLQETQYF. DNA of the CDR3: TGTGCCAGCAGCCTTCGGACTAGCGGGAGTTTACAAGAGACCCAGTACTTC.

The chain joins TRBV2 to TRBJ1-5; D not certain. CDR1 SNHLY and CDR2 FYNNEI come from the germline V gene. V lost 6 bases, J lost 1 base, and 7 bases lay in between. The CDR3 has 13 residues. In DNA, the CDR3 is TGTGCCAGCAGAATGGACAGCAATCAGCCCCAGCATTTT. Amino acids: CASRMDSNQPQHF.

The chain recombines TRBV5-1 with TRBJ2-2; 9 bases line up with TRBD1. The CDR3 consists of 15 residues. Per the germline V gene, CDR1 is SGHRS and CDR2 is YFSETQ. Trimming at V came to 3 bases and at J to 5 bases, leaving 5 bases not matched to a gene. The CDR3 loop is CASSSGQGWTGELFF. The CDR3 DNA is TGCGCCAGCAGCTCCGGACAGGGGTGGACCGGGGAGCTGTTTTTT.

The chain joins TRBV5-1 to TRBJ1-2, with D possibly matching TRBD1 (6 bases). The V end lost 0 bases, the J end lost 8 bases, and 20 bases lay between the germline ends. CDR1 is SGHRS, CDR2 YFSETQ, per germline. CDR3 size: 16 residues. Here the CDR3 DNA reads TGCGCCAGCAGCTTGGCTCAGGGGAGTTTACTGCAGGGCTACACCTTC. Its translation is CASSLAQGSLLQGYTF.

A few counts support this clone. This chain joins TRBV30 and TRBJ1-1, with D possibly TRBD1 on 6 matching bases. Trimming took 5 bases from V and 2 from J, leaving 12 bases between them. The CDR3 is 13 amino acids. CDR1 is GTSNPN, CDR2 SVGIG, per germline (reference sequence). CDR3 sequence (DNA): TGTGCCTGGCGACGGACAGCAAACACTGAAGCTTTCTTT. As protein: CAWRRTANTEAFF.

This chain connects TRBV4-1 to TRBJ1-3; weak D call: TRBD1 (5 bases). This CDR3 is 14 amino acids long. From germline, CDR1 is MGHRA and CDR2 YSYEKL. Trimming took off 1 base at V and 3 bases at J, with 7 bases between the two ends. CDR3 sequence: CASSQGTYGNTIYF. CDR3 nucleotide sequence: TGCGCCAGCAGCCAAGGGACATATGGAAACACCATATATTTT.

J is TRBJ2-3 and V is TRBV4-2, with D tentatively TRBD1 (5 bases). The CDR3 has 15 amino acids. CDR1 is LGHNA and CDR2 is YNFKEQ in the germline V gene. Between the trimmed V and J ends, which lost 6 bases and 2 bases, there was a span of 15 bases. CDR3 loop: CASSYKGASTDTQYF. Here the CDR3 DNA reads TGTGCCAGCAGTTACAAAGGGGCCTCCACAGATACGCAGTATTTT.

V gene TRBV6-6 combines with J gene TRBJ1-5; 9 nucleotides agree with TRBD1. This CDR3 is built from 16 residues. The germline gives CDR1 MNHNY, CDR2 SVGAGI (reference sequence). The ends lost 0 bases at V and 3 bases at J; junction bases unmatched: 3. CDR3 bases: TGTGCCAGCAGTTACTCGACAGGGGGGCCCAATCAGCCCCAGCATTTT. Encoded protein: CASSYSTGGPNQPQHF.

This sequence joins TRBV19 and TRBJ1-4; possible D gene TRBD1, 6 bases. CDR3 length: 15 residues. Germline CDR1 LNHDA, CDR2 SQIVND (reference sequence). Trimming shortened V by 4 bases and J by 6 bases, and 15 bases separated the two germline ends. CDR3 in DNA: TGTGCCAGTAGTACCCGGGACACTTGGGATGAAAAACTGTTTTTT. Protein sequence: CASSTRDTWDEKLFF. The entire variable domain, with the rest obtained from reference TRBV19 and TRBJ1-4, is as follows: DGGITQSPKYLFRKEGQNVTLSCEQNLNHDAMYWYRQDPGQGLRLIYYSQIVNDFQKGDIAEGYSVSREKKESFPLTVTSAQKNPTAFYLCASSTRDTWDEKLFFGSGTQLSVL.

With respect to this clone: At one boundary the junction diverges from the germline segment, which might be a read error. The chain recombines TRBV6-5 with TRBJ2-7; tentative D call: TRBD2 (6 bases). The CDR3 extends over 13 amino acids. Germline V gene data show CDR1 as MNHEY and CDR2 as SVGAGI. CDR3 amino acids: CASSYSPGTLVRF. The CDR3 nucleotides are TGTGCCAGCAGTTACTCCCCCGGGACTCTCGTTAGATTC.